This T cell receptor (beta chain) was retrieved from a study of blood T cells in healthy people across ages. The use of a sample-barcoded 5' primer and a J-beta primer mix characterized a second PCR of about 7 to 12 cycles. MiXCR, applied by TCRdb to the 5' RACE reads, yields one record per CDR3 protein. The sample holds 710,000 or so distinct CDR3 sequences, about 20% seen once. Germline CDR1 LGHNA, CDR2 YSLEER. The length of the CDR3 is 16 residues. The clonotype comes from a man in his 70s in good health. Sequencing used blood. The V call is TRBV4-3, the J call TRBJ2-5; TRBD2 matches 7 bases. The better agreement between TRBJ2-1 and the DNA end casts doubt on the J call. The CDR3 is CASSQDLGEGRNEQFF. The CDR3 region has the DNA TGCGCCAGCAGCCAAGATCTAGGGGAGGGACGAAATGAGCAGTTCTTC.